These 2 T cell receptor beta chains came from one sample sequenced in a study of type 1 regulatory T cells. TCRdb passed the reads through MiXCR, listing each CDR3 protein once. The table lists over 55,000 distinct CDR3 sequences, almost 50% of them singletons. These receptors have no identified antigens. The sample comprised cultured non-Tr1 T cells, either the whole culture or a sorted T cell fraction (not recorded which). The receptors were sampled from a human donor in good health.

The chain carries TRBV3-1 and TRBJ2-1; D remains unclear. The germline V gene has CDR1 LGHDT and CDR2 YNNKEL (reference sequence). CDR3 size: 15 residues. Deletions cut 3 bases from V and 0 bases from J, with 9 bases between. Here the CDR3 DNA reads TGTGCCAGCAGCCAGGGCGTGAGCTCCTACAATGAGCAGTTCTTC. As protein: CASSQGVSSYNEQFF.

CDR3 sequence (DNA): TGTGCCAGCAGTTCAGCCGTCACAGTTTCATGGCAGGGAGATACGCAGTATTTT. It specifies CASSSAVTVSWQGDTQYF. The chain is built from TRBV28 and TRBJ2-3, with a weak D call TRBD1 (5 bases). V was shortened by 4 bases and J by 5 bases, with 25 bases between the two germline ends. The CDR3 is 18 residues long. CDR1 MDHEN and CDR2 SYDVKM come from the germline V gene.